These T cell receptor beta chains were read from a single sample in a study of blood T cell repertoires in COVID-19. Here immunoSEQ multiplex PCR was the method, and the copy in TCRdb shows in-frame clones only, minus some. The repertoire consists of about 95,000 clones, with roughly 76% occurring once and the leading ten covering under 5.5%. Sequencing was carried out using peripheral blood. These receptor sequences come from an elderly man with COVID-19, enrolled during active disease. Both conserved end residues are part of each CDR3. D genes are given only for firm matches. Clone size is shown for a subset of rows, as once, few, many or a class of expanded clone.

d_call j_call v_call clone_size cdr3_nt cdr3_aa
TRBD2 TRBJ2-5 TRBV7-2 NA TGTGCCAGCAGCTTTACCCTAGCGGGAGGGCCGAGGGAGACCCAGTACTTC CASSFTLAGGPRETQYF
TRBD1 TRBJ1-2 TRBV7-3 few TGTGCCAGCAGCTTAACAGGGGGCGCCGAGTATGGCTACACCTTC CASSLTGGAEYGYTF
NA TRBJ1-1 TRBV5-4 NA TGTGCCAGCAGTTGGGACATAATGAACACTGAAGCTTTCTTT CASSWDIMNTEAFF
TRBD2 TRBJ2-1 TRBV11-2 NA TGTGCCAGCAGCCCTTTGGCGGGAGTGGGTGAGCAGTTCTTC CASSPLAGVGEQFF
NA TRBJ2-7 TRBV7-9 NA TGTGCCAGCAGATTAGATTTATTCGGCGAGCAGTACTTC CASRLDLFGEQYF
NA TRBJ2-2 TRBV5-6 NA TGTGCCAGCTGGCAGGGGCCCGCGAACACCGGGGAGCTGTTTTTT CASWQGPANTGELFF
TRBD1 TRBJ2-7 TRBV29-1 few TGCAGCGTCAAACCGGGACAGGGTAGTACCTACGAGCAGTACTTC CSVKPGQGSTYEQYF
TRBD1 TRBJ2-1 TRBV20-1 NA TGCAGTGCTAGTACAGGGGTGGGGTTCTTC CSASTGVGFF
NA TRBJ1-2 TRBV6-6 NA TGTGCCAGCAGCAGCACCCGCGGGGGTTCCTATGGCTACACCTTC CASSSTRGGSYGYTF
NA TRBJ2-7 TRBV19 NA TGTGCCAGTAGTATAGGCGGAGCTTGGGACGAGCAGTACTTC CASSIGGAWDEQYF
NA TRBJ2-1 TRBV2 NA TGTGCCAGCGGGGCTAGACTTCCTAGCGAAAAGCAGTTCTTC CASGARLPSEKQFF
TRBD2 TRBJ2-7 TRBV19 NA TGTGCCAGTAGTATATTGTCTAGCGGGACCTACGAGCAGTACTTC CASSILSSGTYEQYF
NA TRBJ2-6 TRBV21-1 NA TGTGCCAGCAGCAAAACCGCGGGGTTAGTGTCTGGGGCCAACGTCCTGACTTTC CASSKTAGLVSGANVLTF
NA TRBJ1-4 TRBV9 NA TGTGCCAGCGGGTCAGGCGACCGCACCAATGAAAAACTGTTTTTT CASGSGDRTNEKLFF
TRBD1 TRBJ2-2 TRBV7-9 NA TGTGCCAGCAGCGGACAGGGGGCCGGGGAGCTGTTTTTT CASSGQGAGELFF
NA TRBJ2-7 TRBV10-3 NA TGTGCCATCAGTGTATCCCGGGACAACTACGAGCAGTACTTC CAISVSRDNYEQYF
TRBD2 TRBJ2-1 TRBV7-9 NA TGTGCCAGCAGCCCTAGACTAGCGGCAGCCTACAATGAGCAGTTCTTC CASSPRLAAAYNEQFF
NA TRBJ2-2 TRBV10-3 NA TGTGCCATCAGTGAGTCGTCTGTCACCGGGGAGCTGTTTTTT CAISESSVTGELFF
TRBD1 TRBJ2-7 TRBV13 NA TGTGCCAGCAGCGCGGACAGGATGGGGGAGCAGTACTTC CASSADRMGEQYF
NA TRBJ2-5 TRBV12-5 NA TGTGCTAGTGGTTTGTCCGGCGGGGTGGGGATAGAGACCCAGTACTTC CASGLSGGVGIETQYF
NA TRBJ1-2 TRBV16 few TGTGCCAGCAGCCAATTTATGAACAGGGACTATGGCTACACCTTC CASSQFMNRDYGYTF
NA TRBJ2-7 TRBV7-8 NA TGTGCCAGCAGCACCCTATACAGGGTCGAGCAGTACTTC CASSTLYRVEQYF
TRBD2 TRBJ2-7 TRBV12-3/TRBV12-4 NA TGTGCCAGCAGCCCCCGGGAGGGCCGCGAGCAGTACTTC CASSPREGREQYF
TRBD2 TRBJ2-1 TRBV29-1 once TGCAGCGCCGCGACCGGGACTAGCGGAAATGAGCAGTTCTTC CSAATGTSGNEQFF
NA TRBJ1-6 TRBV19 few TGTGCCACCTCGTCCGGGAGCTCCTATAATTCACCCCTCCACTTT CATSSGSSYNSPLHF
TRBD2 TRBJ2-7 TRBV11-3 NA TGTGCCAGCAGCCCCGGGGGCGGGGGGCACTACGAGCAGTACTTC CASSPGGGGHYEQYF
TRBD1 TRBJ2-6 TRBV28 NA TGTGCCAGCAGGGACTCGGGACAGGGTGCTGGGGCCAACGTCCTGACTTTC CASRDSGQGAGANVLTF
NA TRBJ2-1 TRBV4-2 NA TGTGCCAGCAGCCCAGAGGCGGGCCCGGACAATGAGCAGTTCTTC CASSPEAGPDNEQFF
NA TRBJ1-4 TRBV7-9 NA TGTGCCAGCAGCTCGGACAGAACAACTAATGAAAAACTGTTTTTT CASSSDRTTNEKLFF
NA TRBJ2-2 TRBV2 NA TGTGCCAGCAGTGAAAGTAGGTGGGGACAAGGCGGGGAGCTGTTTTTT CASSESRWGQGGELFF